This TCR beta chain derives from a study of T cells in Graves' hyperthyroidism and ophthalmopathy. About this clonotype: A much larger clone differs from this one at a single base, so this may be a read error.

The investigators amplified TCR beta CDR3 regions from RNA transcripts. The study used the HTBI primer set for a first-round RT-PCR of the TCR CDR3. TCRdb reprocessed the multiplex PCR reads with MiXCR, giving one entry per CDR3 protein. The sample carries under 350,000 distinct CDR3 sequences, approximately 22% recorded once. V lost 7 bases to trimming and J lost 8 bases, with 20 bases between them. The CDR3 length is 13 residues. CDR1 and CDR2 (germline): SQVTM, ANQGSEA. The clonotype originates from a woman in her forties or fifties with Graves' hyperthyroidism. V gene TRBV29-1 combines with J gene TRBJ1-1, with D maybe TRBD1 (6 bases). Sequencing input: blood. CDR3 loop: CSGRQTGPTEAFF. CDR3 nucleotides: TGCAGCGGGCGGCAGACAGGCCCCACCGAAGCTTTCTTT.